One and the same sample provided the 5 T cell receptor beta chains below, sequenced in a study of CD8+ T cells in alopecia areata. The sequencing template was cDNA reverse transcribed from extracted RNA. Produced via immunoSEQ multiplex PCR; TCRdb's table is partial and in-frame only. The repertoire consists of about 150,000 clones, with around 50% occurring once and the leading ten covering about 6.4%. The sample comprised CD4+ T cells sorted from blood. These receptors were obtained from a human donor with alopecia areata.

This clone showed up just a few times. The chain is built from TRBV29-1 and TRBJ1-1; D unresolved. V dropped 5 bases and J dropped 0 bases, with 7 bases sitting between them. CDR1 and CDR2 (germline): SQVTM, ANQGSEA. The length of the CDR3 is 12 residues. The CDR3 nucleotides read TGCAGCGTTCGGGTCCTGAACACTGAAGCTTTCTTT. Its protein product is CSVRVLNTEAFF.

The chain recombines TRBV28 with TRBJ2-1, with 14 bases aligning to TRBD2. V lost 6 bases and J lost 6; bases outside the gene matches: 10. In germline, CDR1 is MDHEN, CDR2 SYDVKM. This CDR3 has 17 amino acids. The CDR3 DNA sequence: TGTGCCAGCAGCCGATTCGGACTAGCGGGAGGAGGCAATGAGCAGTTCTTC. Protein: CASSRFGLAGGGNEQFF.

The chain has TRBV6-1 and TRBJ2-3; 7 bases align to TRBD1. The germline V gene has CDR1 MNHNS and CDR2 SASEGT. This CDR3 comprises 15 residues. V lost 7 bases and J lost 0; bases outside the gene matches: 7. The CDR3, as DNA: TGTGCCAGCACCGAGGGACAGTTGAGCACAGATACGCAGTATTTT. Amino acids: CASTEGQLSTDTQYF.

The V and J genes are TRBV7-9 and TRBJ2-7, with D possibly matching TRBD2 (5 bases). The V end was cut by 6 bases, the J end by 5 bases, with 17 bases between. Germline V gene sequence: CDR1 SEHNR, CDR2 FQNEAQ (reference sequence). The CDR3 is made up of 14 amino acids. The CDR3 loop reads CASRGSLLGNEQYF. DNA of the CDR3: TGTGCCAGCAGGGGTTCGCTACTAGGCAACGAGCAGTACTTC.

V usage is TRBV5-4 and J usage is TRBJ1-2; the D gene is possibly TRBD1 (5 bases). The CDR3 has 13 residues. The V gene lost 4 bases and the J gene lost 3 bases, with 10 bases spanning the gap. CDR1 and CDR2 (germline): SGHNT, YYREEE (reference sequence). This CDR3 is CASSRGRDYGYTF. CDR3 nucleotides: TGTGCCAGCAGCAGGGGACGGGACTATGGCTACACCTTC.